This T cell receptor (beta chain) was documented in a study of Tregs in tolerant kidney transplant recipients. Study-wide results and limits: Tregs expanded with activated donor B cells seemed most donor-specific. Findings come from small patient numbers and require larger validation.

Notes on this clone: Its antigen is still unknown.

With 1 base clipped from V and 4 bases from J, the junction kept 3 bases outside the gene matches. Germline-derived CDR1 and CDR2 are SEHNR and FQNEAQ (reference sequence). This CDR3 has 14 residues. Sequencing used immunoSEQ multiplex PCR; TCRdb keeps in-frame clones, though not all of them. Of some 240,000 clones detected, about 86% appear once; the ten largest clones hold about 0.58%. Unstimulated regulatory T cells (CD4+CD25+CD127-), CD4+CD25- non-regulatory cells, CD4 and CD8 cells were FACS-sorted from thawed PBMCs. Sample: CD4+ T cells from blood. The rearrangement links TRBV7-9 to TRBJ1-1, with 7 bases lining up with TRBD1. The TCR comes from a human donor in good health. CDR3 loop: CASSLGQGFTEAFF. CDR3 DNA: TGTGCCAGCAGCTTAGGACAGGGATTCACTGAAGCTTTCTTT.